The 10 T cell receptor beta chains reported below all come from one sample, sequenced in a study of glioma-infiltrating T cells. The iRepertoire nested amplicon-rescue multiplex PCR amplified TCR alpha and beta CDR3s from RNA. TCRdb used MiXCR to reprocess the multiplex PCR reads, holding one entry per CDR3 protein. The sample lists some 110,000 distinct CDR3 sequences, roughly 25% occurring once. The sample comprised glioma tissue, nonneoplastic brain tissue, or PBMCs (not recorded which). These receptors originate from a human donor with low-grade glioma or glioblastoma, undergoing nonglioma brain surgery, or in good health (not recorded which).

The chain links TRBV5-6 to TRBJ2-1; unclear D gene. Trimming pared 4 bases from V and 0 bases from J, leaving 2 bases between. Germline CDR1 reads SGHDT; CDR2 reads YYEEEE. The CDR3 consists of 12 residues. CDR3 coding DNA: TGTGCCAGCAGCGTCTCCTACAATGAGCAGTTCTTC. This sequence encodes CASSVSYNEQFF. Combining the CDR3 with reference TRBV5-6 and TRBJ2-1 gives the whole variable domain DAGVTQSPTHLIKTRGQQVTLRCSPKSGHDTVSWYQQALGQGPQFIFQYYEEEERQRGNFPDRFSGHQFPNYSSELNVNALLLGDSALYLCASSVSYNEQFFGPGTRLTVL.

CDR3 sequence (DNA): TGCGCCAGCAGCCAGGCAAGCGGGAGGAACTCCTACAATGAGCAGTTCTTC. Its protein is CASSQASGRNSYNEQFF. The chain recombines TRBV4-1 with TRBJ2-1; 9 positions agree with TRBD2. The CDR3 spans 17 residues. Germline values: CDR1 MGHRA, CDR2 YSYEKL. Unmatched junction bases numbered 6, after V lost 3 bases and J lost 0 bases.

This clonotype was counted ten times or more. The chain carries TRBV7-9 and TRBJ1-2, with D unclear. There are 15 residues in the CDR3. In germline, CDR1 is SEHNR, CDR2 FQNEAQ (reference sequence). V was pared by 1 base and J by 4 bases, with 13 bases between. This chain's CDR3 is CASSLDSSGAYGYTF. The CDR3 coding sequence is TGTGCCAGCAGCTTAGACTCCTCGGGAGCCTATGGCTACACCTTC.

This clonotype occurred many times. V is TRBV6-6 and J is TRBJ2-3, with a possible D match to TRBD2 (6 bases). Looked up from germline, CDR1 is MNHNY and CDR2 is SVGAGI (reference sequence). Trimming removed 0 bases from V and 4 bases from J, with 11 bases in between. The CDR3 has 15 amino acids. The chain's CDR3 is CASSYSGGNPDTQYF. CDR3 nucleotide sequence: TGTGCCAGCAGTTACTCCGGCGGGAACCCAGATACGCAGTATTTT.

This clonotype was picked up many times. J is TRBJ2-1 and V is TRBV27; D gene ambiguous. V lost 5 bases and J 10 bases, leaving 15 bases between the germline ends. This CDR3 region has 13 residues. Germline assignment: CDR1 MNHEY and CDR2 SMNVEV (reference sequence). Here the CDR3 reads CASSPPSPREQFF. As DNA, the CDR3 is TGTGCCAGCAGTCCCCCTTCCCCCAGAGAGCAGTTCTTC.

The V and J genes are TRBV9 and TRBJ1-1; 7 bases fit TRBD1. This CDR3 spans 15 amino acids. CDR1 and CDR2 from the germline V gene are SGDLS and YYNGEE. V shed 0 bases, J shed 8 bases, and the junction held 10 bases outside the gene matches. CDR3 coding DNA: TGTGCCAGCAGCGTAGATTTCGGGACAGACCAAGAAGCTTTCTTT. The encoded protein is CASSVDFGTDQEAFF.

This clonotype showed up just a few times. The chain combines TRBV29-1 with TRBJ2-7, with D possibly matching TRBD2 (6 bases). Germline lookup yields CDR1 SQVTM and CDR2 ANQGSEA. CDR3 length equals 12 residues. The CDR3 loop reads CMLPGGAYEQYF. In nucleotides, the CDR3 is TGCATGCTACCAGGAGGGGCCTACGAGCAGTACTTC.

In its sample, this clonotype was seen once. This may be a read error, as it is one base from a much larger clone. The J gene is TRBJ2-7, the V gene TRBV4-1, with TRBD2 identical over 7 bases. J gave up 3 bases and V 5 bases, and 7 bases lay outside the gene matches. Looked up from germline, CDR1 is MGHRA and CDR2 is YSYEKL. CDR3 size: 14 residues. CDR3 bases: TGCGCCAGCAGCTACGGACTAGGAAACTACGAGCAGTACTTC. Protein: CASSYGLGNYEQYF.

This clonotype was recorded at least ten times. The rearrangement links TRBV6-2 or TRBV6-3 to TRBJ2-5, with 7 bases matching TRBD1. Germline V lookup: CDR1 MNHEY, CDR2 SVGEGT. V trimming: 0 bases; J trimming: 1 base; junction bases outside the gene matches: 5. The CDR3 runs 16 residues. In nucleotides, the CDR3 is TGTGCCAGCAGTTACTCGGGCAGGGGGATCCAAGAGACCCAGTACTTC. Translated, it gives CASSYSGRGIQETQYF.

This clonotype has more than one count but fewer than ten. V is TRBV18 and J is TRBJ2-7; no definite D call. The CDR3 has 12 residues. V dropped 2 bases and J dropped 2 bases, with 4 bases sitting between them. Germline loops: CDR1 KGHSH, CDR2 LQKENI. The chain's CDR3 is CASSPSTYEQYF. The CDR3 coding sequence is TGTGCCAGCTCACCATCCACCTACGAGCAGTACTTC.